A selection of T cell receptor beta chains follows, all from one sample in a study of memory CD4+ T cells and cytomegalovirus serostatus. TCRdb's copy holds only in-frame clones and misses some; the assay was immunoSEQ multiplex PCR. The sample lists 52,000 or so clones; around 80% were seen once. The sequencing sample was made of memory CD4+ T cells from blood. These receptors originate from an adult in good health and CMV-seronegative. The CDR3 runs from the conserved cysteine through the conserved F or W. A D gene is named only where the DNA matches it firmly. The size field is filled for only some rows; it gives once, few, many or a size class.

v_call: TRBV11-3
clone_size: -
j_call: TRBJ2-6
d_call: -
cdr3_nt: TGTGCCAGCAGCTTAGGGGGTTCGGGCTCTGGGGCCAACGTCCTGACTTTC
cdr3_aa: CASSLGGSGSGANVLTF

v_call: TRBV7-2
clone_size: -
j_call: TRBJ2-7
d_call: -
cdr3_nt: TGTGCCAGCAGCTTCCACCAAACCTACGAGCAGTACTTC
cdr3_aa: CASSFHQTYEQYF

v_call: TRBV10-2
clone_size: -
j_call: TRBJ2-7
d_call: TRBD1
cdr3_nt: TGCGCCAGCAGTAAACAGACAGGGGCTTGGGGCGAGCAGTACTTC
cdr3_aa: CASSKQTGAWGEQYF

v_call: TRBV23-1
clone_size: -
j_call: TRBJ1-6
d_call: -
cdr3_nt: TGCGCCAGCAGTCATACCCCCCCGGCAGGGTCAACCAACTCCTATAATTCACCCCTCCACTTT
cdr3_aa: CASSHTPPAGSTNSYNSPLHF

v_call: TRBV5-1
clone_size: few
j_call: TRBJ2-2
d_call: TRBD2
cdr3_nt: TGCGCCAGCAGCTCCGGACTAGCGGGAGGTGGCACCGGGGAGCTGTTTTTT
cdr3_aa: CASSSGLAGGGTGELFF

v_call: TRBV5-8
clone_size: -
j_call: TRBJ2-1
d_call: -
cdr3_nt: TGTGCCAGCAGCTCGGGGTCTGAGGGCTCCTACAATGAGCAGTTCTTC
cdr3_aa: CASSSGSEGSYNEQFF

v_call: TRBV5-1
clone_size: once
j_call: TRBJ2-7
d_call: -
cdr3_nt: TGCGCCAGCAGCTTGCAAAGCTCCTACGAGCAGTACTTC
cdr3_aa: CASSLQSSYEQYF

v_call: TRBV28
clone_size: -
j_call: TRBJ2-1
d_call: -
cdr3_nt: TGTGCCAGCAGTTTTCGGTTTCAAAATGAGCAGTTCTTC
cdr3_aa: CASSFRFQNEQFF

v_call: TRBV19
clone_size: -
j_call: TRBJ1-1
d_call: TRBD1
cdr3_nt: TGTGCCAGTAGTAGGGCGACAGGGCTAGGGAACACTGAAGCTTTCTTT
cdr3_aa: CASSRATGLGNTEAFF

v_call: TRBV30
clone_size: few
j_call: TRBJ2-5
d_call: -
cdr3_nt: TGTGCCTGGAGTGTAGGCGGGGTGGAGACCCAGTACTTC
cdr3_aa: CAWSVGGVETQYF

v_call: TRBV5-4
clone_size: -
j_call: TRBJ1-1
d_call: -
cdr3_nt: TGTGCCAGCAGCTTTAGAGGAGCCCAGTGGACTGAAGCTTTCTTT
cdr3_aa: CASSFRGAQWTEAFF

v_call: TRBV7-2
clone_size: -
j_call: TRBJ2-5
d_call: TRBD2
cdr3_nt: TGTGCCAGCAGCTTCAGGAGGGGACTACACCAAGAGACCCAGTACTTC
cdr3_aa: CASSFRRGLHQETQYF

v_call: TRBV29-1
clone_size: -
j_call: TRBJ2-2
d_call: TRBD2
cdr3_nt: TGCAGCGTCCATAGCGGGACGAACACCGGGGAGCTGTTTTTT
cdr3_aa: CSVHSGTNTGELFF

v_call: TRBV5-1
clone_size: once
j_call: TRBJ2-5
d_call: TRBD1
cdr3_nt: TGCGCCAGCAGTCAGGGGACAGGGAAGTACCAAGAGACCCAGTACTTC
cdr3_aa: CASSQGTGKYQETQYF

v_call: TRBV18
clone_size: -
j_call: TRBJ1-3
d_call: -
cdr3_nt: TGTGCCAGCTCACCACAGGGAAGAAACACCATATATTTT
cdr3_aa: CASSPQGRNTIYF

v_call: TRBV11-2
clone_size: once
j_call: TRBJ1-2
d_call: -
cdr3_nt: TGTGCCAGCAGCTCGGGACTCCTCTATGGCTACACCTTC
cdr3_aa: CASSSGLLYGYTF

v_call: TRBV5-1
clone_size: -
j_call: TRBJ2-7
d_call: -
cdr3_nt: TGCGCCAGCAGCCGTGAAGGGATCCCGAGCTCCTACGAGCAGTACTTC
cdr3_aa: CASSREGIPSSYEQYF

v_call: TRBV7-6
clone_size: -
j_call: TRBJ2-1
d_call: -
cdr3_nt: TGTGCCAGCAGCTTAGGCGACCCGGCTAGCTCCTACAATGAGCAGTTCTTC
cdr3_aa: CASSLGDPASSYNEQFF

v_call: TRBV5-1
clone_size: -
j_call: TRBJ2-7
d_call: TRBD2
cdr3_nt: TGCGCCAGCAGCTCGGCTCCGGGACTAGCGGGAGACTGGCAGTACTTC
cdr3_aa: CASSSAPGLAGDWQYF

v_call: TRBV18
clone_size: once
j_call: TRBJ1-3
d_call: TRBD1
cdr3_nt: TGTGCCAGCTCACGACCGGGACAGAGAAACACCATATATTTT
cdr3_aa: CASSRPGQRNTIYF

v_call: TRBV18
clone_size: -
j_call: TRBJ2-2
d_call: -
cdr3_nt: TGTGCCAGCTCACCTTCAGCGCCCGCCGGGGAGCTGTTTTTT
cdr3_aa: CASSPSAPAGELFF

v_call: TRBV19
clone_size: -
j_call: TRBJ2-1
d_call: TRBD1
cdr3_nt: TGTGCCAGTAGTCTTGACAGGGATTTCTACAATGAGCAGTTCTTC
cdr3_aa: CASSLDRDFYNEQFF

v_call: TRBV19
clone_size: -
j_call: TRBJ1-1
d_call: -
cdr3_nt: TGTGCCAGTAGTATTCGGAGGGGTCTCGGCACTGAAGCTTTCTTT
cdr3_aa: CASSIRRGLGTEAFF

v_call: TRBV2
clone_size: -
j_call: TRBJ2-3
d_call: -
cdr3_nt: TGTGCCAGCAGTGACCGTGTAATTAGCACAGATACGCAGTATTTT
cdr3_aa: CASSDRVISTDTQYF

v_call: TRBV5-5
clone_size: -
j_call: TRBJ1-3
d_call: -
cdr3_nt: TGTGCCAGCAGCTTTACTCCCGATGCCCGTCAGGGTGGAAACACCATATATTTT
cdr3_aa: CASSFTPDARQGGNTIYF

v_call: TRBV7-8
clone_size: -
j_call: TRBJ1-6
d_call: -
cdr3_nt: TGTGCCAGCAGCCTAGGACGGGGGGCTTCACCCCTCCACTTT
cdr3_aa: CASSLGRGASPLHF

v_call: TRBV5-1
clone_size: few
j_call: TRBJ2-3
d_call: -
cdr3_nt: TGCGCCAGCAGCTTGACCAGAGGGTCCACAGATACGCAGTATTTT
cdr3_aa: CASSLTRGSTDTQYF

v_call: TRBV27
clone_size: once
j_call: TRBJ2-5
d_call: -
cdr3_nt: TGTGCCAGCAGTCCTTCTTACCAAGAGACCCAGTACTTC
cdr3_aa: CASSPSYQETQYF

v_call: TRBV4-3
clone_size: -
j_call: TRBJ1-2
d_call: -
cdr3_nt: TGCGCCAGCAGCCCGATATTAAGGACGTATGGCGGCTACACCTTC
cdr3_aa: CASSPILRTYGGYTF

v_call: TRBV28
clone_size: -
j_call: TRBJ1-1
d_call: -
cdr3_nt: TGTGCCAGCAGGGGCCAGGGTATCACTGAAGCTTTCTTT
cdr3_aa: CASRGQGITEAFF

v_call: TRBV4-3
clone_size: -
j_call: TRBJ2-3
d_call: TRBD2
cdr3_nt: TGCGCCAGCAGCCTAGCGGGAGGGCCTACAGATACGCAGTATTTT
cdr3_aa: CASSLAGGPTDTQYF

v_call: TRBV27
clone_size: -
j_call: TRBJ2-3
d_call: TRBD2
cdr3_nt: TGTGCCAGCAGGGCCTCCGGGACTAGAAGGGGCGCAGATACGCAGTATTTT
cdr3_aa: CASRASGTRRGADTQYF

v_call: TRBV28
clone_size: -
j_call: TRBJ2-7
d_call: TRBD1
cdr3_nt: TGTGCCAGCAGCGGGACAGACAATAACCTAGCCTACGAGCAGTACTTC
cdr3_aa: CASSGTDNNLAYEQYF

v_call: TRBV21-1
clone_size: -
j_call: TRBJ1-1
d_call: -
cdr3_nt: TGTGCCAGCAGCAAAGAACAGATCGGCGAGGCAGTGGGGAACACTGAAGCTTTCTTT
cdr3_aa: CASSKEQIGEAVGNTEAFF

v_call: TRBV27
clone_size: -
j_call: TRBJ1-3
d_call: -
cdr3_nt: TGTGCCAGCAGTTCGTGGGGGGTCGGAAACACCATATATTTT
cdr3_aa: CASSSWGVGNTIYF

v_call: TRBV11-2
clone_size: -
j_call: TRBJ2-5
d_call: -
cdr3_nt: TGTGCCAGCAGCTTAGGACAGGCAAAAGAGACCCAGTACTTC
cdr3_aa: CASSLGQAKETQYF

v_call: TRBV30
clone_size: -
j_call: TRBJ2-5
d_call: -
cdr3_nt: TGTGCCTGGAGTATGGGGCACCAAGAGACCCAGTACTTC
cdr3_aa: CAWSMGHQETQYF

v_call: TRBV27
clone_size: -
j_call: TRBJ2-1
d_call: TRBD2
cdr3_nt: TGTGCCAGCAGTTTCGTAAGACTAGCGGGAGATCACAATGAGCAGTTCTTC
cdr3_aa: CASSFVRLAGDHNEQFF

v_call: TRBV9
clone_size: -
j_call: TRBJ1-1
d_call: -
cdr3_nt: TGTGCCAGCAGCGTAACTCCGACCGACACTGAAGCTTTCTTT
cdr3_aa: CASSVTPTDTEAFF

v_call: TRBV2
clone_size: once
j_call: TRBJ2-2
d_call: -
cdr3_nt: TGTGCCAGCAAATCTGCTAGCGAATCCACCGGGGAGCTGTTTTTT
cdr3_aa: CASKSASESTGELFF

v_call: TRBV6-5
clone_size: few
j_call: TRBJ1-5
d_call: -
cdr3_nt: TGTGCCAGCAGTTACTCCTCCCAGCCCCAGCATTTT
cdr3_aa: CASSYSSQPQHF

v_call: TRBV5-1
clone_size: -
j_call: TRBJ2-5
d_call: -
cdr3_nt: TGCGCCAGCAGCCCGAGCGGAACAAAAGAGACCCAGTACTTC
cdr3_aa: CASSPSGTKETQYF

v_call: TRBV6-6
clone_size: -
j_call: TRBJ2-3
d_call: TRBD2
cdr3_nt: TGTGCCAGCAGGGGACTAGCGGGAGCAGATACGCAGTATTTT
cdr3_aa: CASRGLAGADTQYF

v_call: TRBV2
clone_size: few
j_call: TRBJ2-3
d_call: -
cdr3_nt: TGTGCCAGCAGCGATGACATTTCGTTTAGCACAGATACGCAGTATTTT
cdr3_aa: CASSDDISFSTDTQYF

v_call: TRBV21-1
clone_size: -
j_call: TRBJ2-3
d_call: -
cdr3_nt: TGTGCCAGCAGCAAAGAACTGACTAGCGGGAGGAGGCATACGCAGTATTTT
cdr3_aa: CASSKELTSGRRHTQYF